These T cell receptor beta chains were read from a single sample in a study of blood T cell repertoires in COVID-19. TCRdb keeps only in-frame clones here, not all; method: immunoSEQ multiplex PCR. Among about 260,000 clones listed, around 89% were seen once. Specimen: PBMCs or T cells enriched from blood (not recorded which). The receptors shown here come from a man aged 45-65 years who had been exposed to COVID-19. Both conserved end residues are part of each CDR3. D genes are given only for firm matches. Size is omitted from some rows. Given values are once, few, many or a class for expanded clones.

d_call j_call v_call clone_size cdr3_aa cdr3_nt
. TRBJ2-5 TRBV3-1/TRBV3-2 . CASSQVWGRKTQYF TGTGCCAGCAGCCAAGTCTGGGGGAGGAAGACCCAGTACTTC
TRBD1 TRBJ1-2 TRBV11-1 . CASSPDRDYGYTF TGTGCCAGCAGTCCAGACAGGGACTATGGCTACACCTTC
. TRBJ1-5 TRBV19 . CASSSTMGGRGNQPQHF TGTGCCAGTAGCTCTACGATGGGGGGAAGAGGCAATCAGCCCCAGCATTTT
. TRBJ1-4 TRBV9 . CASSEGGDPRQEKLFF TGTGCCAGCAGCGAGGGGGGGGACCCCCGACAGGAAAAACTGTTTTTT
TRBD2 TRBJ2-1 TRBV7-3 . CASSPLAGGFYNEQFF TGTGCCAGCAGCCCACTAGCGGGAGGGTTTTACAATGAGCAGTTCTTC
TRBD1 TRBJ2-3 TRBV24-1 once CATSEQRQGNPSTDTQYF TGTGCCACCAGTGAACAACGACAGGGAAACCCTAGCACAGATACGCAGTATTTT
. TRBJ1-5 TRBV20-1 . CSASGGRGAVRGQPQHF TGCAGTGCTAGTGGAGGGAGGGGTGCCGTAAGGGGTCAGCCCCAGCATTTT
TRBD1 TRBJ2-2 TRBV5-1 . CASRLDRGRGNTGELFF TGCGCCAGCAGGCTGGACAGGGGAAGGGGGAACACCGGGGAGCTGTTTTTT
. TRBJ1-5 TRBV15 . CATSRDRGGYGLAQHF TGTGCCACCAGCAGAGATAGGGGGGGCTATGGTTTGGCCCAGCATTTT
TRBD2 TRBJ2-7 TRBV28 . CASSLGTSGFYEQYF TGTGCCAGCAGTTTGGGGACTAGCGGATTCTACGAGCAGTACTTC
TRBD1 TRBJ2-5 TRBV4-1 . CASSQTGDSAQYF TGCGCCAGCAGCCAAACAGGGGATTCGGCCCAGTACTTC
. TRBJ2-5 TRBV11-2 . CASSFRRRGRGETQYF TGTGCCAGCAGCTTCCGAAGGCGAGGCCGAGGGGAGACCCAGTACTTC